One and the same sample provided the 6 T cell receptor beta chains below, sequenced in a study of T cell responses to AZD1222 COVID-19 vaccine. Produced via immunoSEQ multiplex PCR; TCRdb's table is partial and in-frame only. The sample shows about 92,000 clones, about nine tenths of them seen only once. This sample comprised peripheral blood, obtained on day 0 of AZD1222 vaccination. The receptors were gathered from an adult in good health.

Here the CDR3 reads CASIGEMNTEAFF. CDR3 coding DNA: TGTGCCAGTATCGGGGAGATGAACACTGAAGCTTTCTTT. The chain couples TRBV19 to TRBJ1-1; the D is unclear. Trimming took off 7 bases at V and 0 bases at J, with 9 bases between the two ends. The CDR3 consists of 13 residues. Germline CDR1 and CDR2: LNHDA and SQIVND (reference sequence). Full variable domain (outside the CDR3, taken from reference TRBV19 and TRBJ1-1): DGGITQSPKYLFRKEGQNVTLSCEQNLNHDAMYWYRQDPGQGLRLIYYSQIVNDFQKGDIAEGYSVSREKKESFPLTVTSAQKNPTAFYLCASIGEMNTEAFFGQGTRLTVV.

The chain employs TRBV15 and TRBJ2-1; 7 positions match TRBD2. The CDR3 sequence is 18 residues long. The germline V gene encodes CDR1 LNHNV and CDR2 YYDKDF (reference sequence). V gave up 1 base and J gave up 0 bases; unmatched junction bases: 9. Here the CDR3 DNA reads TGTGCCACCAGCAGAGTCGGGGTAGCGGGTGCCTCCTACAATGAGCAGTTCTTC. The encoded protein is CATSRVGVAGASYNEQFF. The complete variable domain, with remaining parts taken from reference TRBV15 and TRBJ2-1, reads DAMVIQNPRYQVTQFGKPVTLSCSQTLNHNVMYWYQQKSSQAPKLLFHYYDKDFNNEADTPDNFQSRRPNTSFCFLDIRSPGLGDTAMYLCATSRVGVAGASYNEQFFGPGTRLTVL.

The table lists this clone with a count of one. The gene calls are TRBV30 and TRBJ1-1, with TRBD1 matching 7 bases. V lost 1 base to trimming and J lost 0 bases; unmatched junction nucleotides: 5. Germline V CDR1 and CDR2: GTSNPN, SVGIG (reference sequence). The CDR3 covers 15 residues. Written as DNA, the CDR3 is TGTGCCTGGAGTGCGGAGAGGGGGCTGAACACTGAAGCTTTCTTT. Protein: CAWSAERGLNTEAFF.

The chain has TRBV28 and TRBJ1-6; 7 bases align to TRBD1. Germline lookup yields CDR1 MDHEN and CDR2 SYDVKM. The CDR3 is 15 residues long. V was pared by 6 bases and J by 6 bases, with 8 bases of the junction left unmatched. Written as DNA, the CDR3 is TGTGCCAGCAGCCCCGAGACAGGGCCTAATTCACCCCTCCACTTT. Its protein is CASSPETGPNSPLHF.

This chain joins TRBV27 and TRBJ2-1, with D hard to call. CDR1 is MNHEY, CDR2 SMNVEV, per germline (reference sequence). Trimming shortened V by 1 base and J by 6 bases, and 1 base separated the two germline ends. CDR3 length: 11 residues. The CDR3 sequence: CASSLFNEQFF. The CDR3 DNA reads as TGTGCCAGCAGTTTATTCAATGAGCAGTTCTTC.

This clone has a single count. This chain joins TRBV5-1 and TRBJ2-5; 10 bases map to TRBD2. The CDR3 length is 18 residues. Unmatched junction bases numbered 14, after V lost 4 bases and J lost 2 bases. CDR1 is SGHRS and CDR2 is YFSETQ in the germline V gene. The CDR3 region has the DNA TGCGCCAGCAGCCCCGACCCGAAAGCGGGGGGGCGGCAAGAGACCCAGTACTTC. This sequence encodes CASSPDPKAGGRQETQYF.